A selection of T cell receptor beta chains follows, all from one sample in a study of shared clonotypes between healthy human individuals. TCRdb's table, derived via immunoSEQ multiplex PCR, lists solely in-frame clones and lacks some. The table records millions of clones, 95% of them present only once. Sample: naive CD4+ T cells sorted from blood. The receptors come from a man between 18 and 29 years old in good health. Each CDR3 is given with its conserved first and last residue. A D gene is named only where the DNA matches it firmly. Size is omitted from some rows. Given values are once, few, many or a class for expanded clones.

TRBV6-1	TRBJ1-5	TRBD1	.	TGTGCCAGCAGTTTAGGGGGCGGTCAGCCCCAGCATTTT	CASSLGGGQPQHF
TRBV19	TRBJ1-4	.	few	TGTGCCAGTAAGAGAGGTGATGAAAAACTGTTTTTT	CASKRGDEKLFF
TRBV6-6	TRBJ2-1	.	.	TGTGCCAGCAGTCATACAACTAGAAATGAGCAGTTCTTC	CASSHTTRNEQFF
TRBV27	TRBJ2-7	.	once	TGTGCCAGCAGTTTCCTATTAGAAGCGAGCCCGTACGAGCAGTACTTC	CASSFLLEASPYEQYF
TRBV5-1	TRBJ2-3	TRBD2	.	TGCGCCAGCAGCTTGGGTAATCTAGCGGGAACAGATACGCAGTATTTT	CASSLGNLAGTDTQYF
TRBV30	TRBJ2-3	TRBD1	few	TGTGCCTGGAGTATGGGACAGGGGGCAGATACGCAGTATTTT	CAWSMGQGADTQYF
TRBV27	TRBJ1-6	TRBD1	few	TGTGCCAGCAGCGTGGGGACAGCCACAAATTCACCCCTCCACTTT	CASSVGTATNSPLHF
TRBV10-3	TRBJ2-3	.	.	TGTGCCATCAGTGAACGACAAGGCACAGATACGCAGTATTTT	CAISERQGTDTQYF
TRBV30	TRBJ1-6	.	.	TGTGCCTGGAGTGTACGCAGCACGGATTCACCCCTCCACTTT	CAWSVRSTDSPLHF
TRBV9	TRBJ2-6	.	.	TGTGCCAGCAGCGCTGGTAGCTCTGGGGCCAACGTCCTGACTTTC	CASSAGSSGANVLTF
TRBV6-5	TRBJ2-1	TRBD2	.	TGTGCCAGCAGTTGGGGGGGACGGCTGTACAATGAGCAGTTCTTC	CASSWGGRLYNEQFF
TRBV5-4	TRBJ2-7	TRBD2	.	TGTGCCAGCAGCGGGGGACTAGCGGGAGCCTACGAGCAGTACTTC	CASSGGLAGAYEQYF
TRBV27	TRBJ1-4	TRBD1	.	TGTGCCAGCAGTCCAACCCCGACAGGGAGAGAAAAACTGTTTTTT	CASSPTPTGREKLFF
TRBV6-5	TRBJ1-2	.	once	TGTGCCAGCAGTTACAACTCTCCTAACTATGGCTACACCTTC	CASSYNSPNYGYTF
TRBV7-9	TRBJ2-7	TRBD2	.	TGTGCCAGCAGCTTGGGAAGCGGGAGTATCACCTACGAGCAGTACTTC	CASSLGSGSITYEQYF
TRBV28	TRBJ2-6	.	once	TGTGCCAGCAGCCTCCGGGGAGCCAACGTCCTGACTTTC	CASSLRGANVLTF
TRBV6-1	TRBJ1-2	.	.	TGTGCCAGCCAGAGCCCGGGACAAGGAAACTATGGCTACACCTTC	CASQSPGQGNYGYTF
TRBV6-1	TRBJ2-2	TRBD1	.	TGTGCCAGCAGGACAGGGGCTGGGACCGGGGAGCTGTTTTTT	CASRTGAGTGELFF
TRBV18	TRBJ2-7	TRBD2	.	TGTGCCAGCTCACCGATTGGCGGGGGAGAGCAGTACTTC	CASSPIGGGEQYF
TRBV10-3	TRBJ2-5	.	once	TGTGCCATCAGTCTCTTCGGGGTTGTGGAGACCCAGTACTTC	CAISLFGVVETQYF
TRBV28	TRBJ2-1	.	.	TGTGCCAGCAACCGGGGGGACATATACAATGAGCAGTTCTTC	CASNRGDIYNEQFF
TRBV7-8	TRBJ2-5	TRBD1	once	TGTGCCAGCAGGCGCCAGGGGGTGGGCCAAGAGACCCAGTACTTC	CASRRQGVGQETQYF
TRBV7-2	TRBJ2-7	TRBD1	.	TGTGCCAGCAGGGGACAGGGGGCGATTTACGAGCAGTACTTC	CASRGQGAIYEQYF
TRBV28	TRBJ2-2	TRBD2	.	TGTGCCAGAGTGGACCCAGGGACTAGCGGAGATACGAACACCGGGGAGCTGTTTTTT	CARVDPGTSGDTNTGELFF
TRBV7-3	TRBJ2-7	TRBD1	.	TGTGCCAGCAGCCGGGACAGGGTAAGCGAGCAGTACTTC	CASSRDRVSEQYF
TRBV2	TRBJ1-2	TRBD1	.	TGTGCCAGCAGTGTAACAGGGGGCCGTGGCTACACCTTC	CASSVTGGRGYTF
TRBV4-3	TRBJ2-5	TRBD2	.	TGCGCCAGCAGCCAAGACCTCCTAGCGGAGGGAAGAAAAGGGACCCAGTACTTC	CASSQDLLAEGRKGTQYF
TRBV5-6	TRBJ1-2	TRBD1	once	TGTGCCAGCAGCCTCGGACAGGTCTATGGCTACACCTTC	CASSLGQVYGYTF
TRBV7-2	TRBJ1-5	TRBD1	.	TGTGCCAGCAGCTCACAGGGGTCGGGCAATCAGCCCCAGCATTTT	CASSSQGSGNQPQHF
TRBV7-5	TRBJ1-6	.	.	TGTGCCAGAAGCTTATGTAGGCAAACTTCACCCCTCCACTTT	CARSLCRQTSPLHF
TRBV29-1	TRBJ2-3	.	.	TGCAGCGTCCTACGACAGGTACTCACAGATACGCAGTATTTT	CSVLRQVLTDTQYF